A selection of T cell receptor beta chains follows, all from one sample in a study of T-cell memory formation after mild COVID-19. TCRdb reanalysed the 5' RACE reads using MiXCR and keeps one entry per CDR3 protein. In the table there are 150,000 to 200,000 distinct CDR3 sequences, around 15% of which are singletons. The sample comprised PBMCs or a T cell subset sorted from them (not recorded which). The receptor source for this set is an adult woman who had mild COVID-19 (a few samples of this study predate the infection). Cell type and time point are not known. Each CDR3 is given with its conserved first and last residue. The D gene is left open where the match is weak. Where a row states a size, it is once, few, many or the class of an expanded clone; other rows omit it.

V gene	J gene	D gene	clone size	CDR3 protein	CDR3 DNA
TRBV6-2/TRBV6-3	TRBJ2-7	TRBD2	NA	CASRAGPGTSGRRVGEQYF	TGTGCCAGCAGAGCTGGTCCCGGGACTAGCGGGAGAAGAGTCGGAGAGCAGTACTTC
TRBV2	TRBJ2-1	NA	few	CASIQGYPYNEQFF	TGTGCCAGTATACAGGGCTACCCCTACAATGAGCAGTTCTTC
TRBV12-3/TRBV12-4	TRBJ1-5	NA	NA	CASSYTGNQPQHF	TGTGCCAGCAGTTATACGGGGAATCAGCCCCAGCATTTT
TRBV18	TRBJ2-7	TRBD1	few	CASSTSGTGGYEQYF	TGTGCCAGCTCCACCTCCGGGACAGGGGGCTACGAGCAGTACTTC
TRBV24-1	TRBJ2-2	NA	NA	CATSQTTPGELFF	TGTGCCACCAGTCAAACGACCCCCGGGGAGCTGTTTTTT
TRBV6-1	TRBJ2-1	TRBD2	NA	CASRALAGGPGEQFF	TGTGCCAGCAGAGCTCTAGCGGGAGGGCCCGGTGAGCAGTTCTTC
TRBV15	TRBJ2-1	TRBD2	few	CATSRDQRVAGDNEQFF	TGTGCCACCAGCAGAGATCAAAGGGTAGCGGGAGACAATGAGCAGTTCTTC
TRBV12-3/TRBV12-4	TRBJ1-1	TRBD1	NA	CASSLRAGGWGAFF	TGTGCCAGCAGTTTGAGGGCAGGGGGATGGGGAGCTTTCTTT
TRBV4-1	TRBJ2-1	NA	NA	CASGRLPYNEQFF	TGCGCCTCGGGGAGACTCCCCTACAATGAGCAGTTCTTC
TRBV6-1	TRBJ2-7	TRBD2	NA	CASSEGSGSFYEQYF	TGTGCCAGCAGTGAGGGTAGCGGGAGCTTTTACGAGCAGTACTTC
TRBV12-3/TRBV12-4	TRBJ1-1	NA	NA	CASSSGRTNTEAFF	TGTGCCAGCAGTTCCGGACGGACGAACACTGAAGCTTTCTTT
TRBV6-5	TRBJ1-1	NA	few	CASHGVGTEAFF	TGTGCCAGCCACGGGGTCGGGACTGAAGCTTTCTTT
TRBV6-2/TRBV6-3	TRBJ2-3	NA	NA	CASDIQGLYTDTQYF	TGTGCCAGCGACATACAGGGTCTATACACAGATACGCAGTATTTT
TRBV7-9	TRBJ2-7	NA	few	CASSRFGYEQYF	TGTGCCAGCAGCCGCTTTGGGTACGAGCAGTACTTC
TRBV7-9	TRBJ2-7	NA	medium-sized	CASSFEESWAGASYEQYF	TGTGCCAGCAGCTTCGAGGAGTCGTGGGCAGGGGCGTCCTACGAGCAGTACTTC
TRBV6-1	TRBJ1-1	NA	NA	CASTFLSEAFF	TGTGCCAGCACCTTCCTGAGTGAAGCTTTCTTT
TRBV10-3	TRBJ2-5	TRBD1	NA	CAISRDRQETQYF	TGTGCCATCAGTAGGGACAGGCAAGAGACCCAGTACTTC
TRBV29-1	TRBJ1-1	NA	NA	CSAGQLGTEAFF	TGCAGCGCCGGACAGCTGGGCACTGAAGCTTTCTTT
TRBV24-1	TRBJ2-5	TRBD2	NA	CATSDQGLAGGETQYF	TGTGCCACCAGTGACCAGGGACTAGCGGGAGGAGAGACCCAGTACTTC
TRBV7-9	TRBJ2-7	TRBD2	many	CASSFGGRAHEQYF	TGTGCCAGCAGCTTTGGAGGGAGGGCCCACGAGCAGTACTTC
TRBV7-2	TRBJ2-3	NA	many	CASSAYTDTQYF	TGTGCCAGCAGTGCTTACACAGATACGCAGTATTTT
TRBV7-9	TRBJ2-1	TRBD1	many	CASSSDRGNEQFF	TGTGCCAGCAGCTCCGACAGGGGAAATGAGCAGTTCTTC
TRBV20-1	TRBJ2-5	NA	few	CSATGGVETSQETQYF	TGCAGTGCTACAGGAGGAGTAGAAACCAGCCAAGAGACCCAGTACTTC
TRBV5-4	TRBJ2-1	NA	NA	CASSSGTNHNEQFF	TGTGCCAGCAGCTCCGGGACCAACCACAATGAGCAGTTCTTC
TRBV7-3	TRBJ2-2	NA	NA	CASSLLPPGADGELFF	TGTGCCAGCAGCTTACTCCCCCCGGGGGCTGACGGGGAGCTGTTTTTT
TRBV29-1	TRBJ1-4	TRBD1	few	CSVDRGLNKLFF	TGCAGCGTCGACAGGGGCTTGAATAAACTGTTTTTT
TRBV6-1	TRBJ1-5	NA	few	CASRPQGNSNQPQHF	TGTGCCAGCAGGCCGCAGGGGAATAGCAATCAGCCCCAGCATTTT
TRBV12-3/TRBV12-4	TRBJ1-6	NA	NA	CASSLVERVPLHF	TGTGCCAGCAGTTTAGTGGAGCGAGTCCCCCTCCACTTT
TRBV5-1	TRBJ2-2	TRBD1	NA	CASSPGQGAVGELFF	TGCGCCAGCAGCCCCGGACAGGGGGCGGTCGGGGAGCTGTTTTTT
TRBV7-9	TRBJ2-3	NA	NA	CASSLASGVGSTDTQYF	TGTGCCAGCAGCTTAGCATCCGGGGTGGGGAGCACAGATACGCAGTATTTT
TRBV20-1	TRBJ2-3	NA	NA	CSARAGDTQYF	TGCAGTGCTAGAGCGGGAGATACGCAGTATTTT
TRBV11-1	TRBJ2-1	NA	few	CASSASLGQFF	TGTGCCAGCAGCGCTAGCCTGGGGCAGTTCTTC
TRBV4-2	TRBJ2-7	TRBD1	NA	CASSHAGTGSSEQYF	TGTGCCAGCAGCCATGCCGGGACAGGGTCTAGCGAGCAGTACTTC
TRBV12-3/TRBV12-4	TRBJ2-3	NA	few	CASSPPRDNTDTQYF	TGTGCCAGCAGTCCGCCCCGGGACAACACAGATACGCAGTATTTT
TRBV6-2/TRBV6-3	TRBJ2-1	NA	few	CASKRSSYNEQFF	TGTGCCAGCAAGCGGAGCTCCTACAATGAGCAGTTCTTC
TRBV7-2	TRBJ2-1	NA	many	CASSYPRGNEQFF	TGTGCCAGCAGCTACCCCCGCGGCAATGAGCAGTTCTTC
TRBV7-3	TRBJ2-1	TRBD2	NA	CASSLRASGTYNEQFF	TGTGCCAGCAGCTTACGAGCTAGCGGAACCTACAATGAGCAGTTCTTC
TRBV7-9	TRBJ1-2	TRBD1	NA	CASSTWTGAGYTF	TGTGCCAGCAGCACTTGGACAGGGGCTGGCTACACCTTC
TRBV24-1	TRBJ2-7	NA	NA	CATSDPGYGEQYF	TGTGCCACCAGTGACCCCGGGTATGGCGAGCAGTACTTC
TRBV3-1	TRBJ1-1	NA	few	CASSRGSWAFF	TGTGCCAGCAGCCGAGGGTCGTGGGCTTTCTTT
TRBV9	TRBJ2-7	NA	few	CASSVGREEQYF	TGTGCCAGCAGCGTAGGGCGGGAAGAGCAGTACTTC
TRBV19	TRBJ2-5	TRBD2	NA	CASSISSGGPQTQYF	TGTGCCAGTAGTATTTCTAGCGGGGGCCCTCAGACCCAGTACTTC
TRBV7-3	TRBJ2-6	TRBD1	few	CASSSAGQGSPGANVLTF	TGTGCCAGCAGCTCGGCGGGACAGGGCTCCCCTGGGGCCAACGTCCTGACTTTC
TRBV18	TRBJ2-4	NA	NA	CASSPRAPPENIQYF	TGTGCCAGCTCACCAAGGGCCCCGCCGGAAAACATTCAGTACTTC
TRBV7-8	TRBJ2-5	TRBD1	NA	CAVGTGQAQETQYF	TGTGCCGTCGGCACGGGACAGGCCCAAGAGACCCAGTACTTC
TRBV30	TRBJ2-5	NA	NA	CAWSYKGGQETQYF	TGTGCCTGGTCTTATAAGGGGGGACAAGAGACCCAGTACTTC
TRBV5-1	TRBJ2-5	NA	few	CASSKQPPQETQYF	TGCGCCAGCAGCAAACAGCCGCCCCAAGAGACCCAGTACTTC
TRBV7-8	TRBJ2-2	TRBD2	NA	CASSLTSGRAGELFF	TGTGCCAGCAGCCTTACTAGCGGGAGGGCCGGGGAGCTGTTTTTT
TRBV5-4	TRBJ2-5	TRBD2	NA	CASRGGLAGGQETQYF	TGTGCCAGCAGAGGGGGACTAGCGGGAGGCCAAGAGACCCAGTACTTC